Listed here is a single T cell receptor beta chain. As the CDR3 is not closed by the conserved phenylalanine or tryptophan, this likely results from a read error. The data were taken from a study of T-cell memory formation after mild COVID-19. TCRdb reanalysed the 5' RACE reads using MiXCR and keeps one entry per CDR3 protein. This table has 150,000 to 200,000 distinct CDR3 sequences, 9.5% to 13% appearing once. The junction had 13 bases not matched to a gene; V was cut back by 5 bases and J by 6 bases. Germline CDR1 reads SGHAT; CDR2 reads FQDESV (reference sequence). The CDR3 loop spans 16 amino acids.

This chain uses TRBV11-1 with TRBJ2-3; 8 bases agree with TRBD2. Input material: PBMCs or a T cell subset sorted from them (not recorded which). The source of this sequence is a man between 18 and 29 years old who had mild COVID-19 (a few samples of this study predate the infection). Cell type and time point are not known. CDR3 region: CASSARLGGAWDTQYS. CDR3 in DNA: TGTGCCAGCAGCGCGAGGCTCGGGGGGGCCTGGGATACGCAGTATTCT.